This T cell receptor beta chain was identified in a study of shared clonotypes between healthy human individuals. Whole-study findings and limits: It was the non-shared clonotypes that had lower generation probabilities than clonotypes shared by all four donors.

The assay was immunoSEQ multiplex PCR, and TCRdb's table has in-frame clones only and misses some. The profile shows 2 million or so clones, about 95% of them singletons. With regard to this clone: Its target is unknown.

V shed 3 bases and J shed 0 bases, with 10 bases lying between them. The CDR3 covers 15 residues. The germline V gene has CDR1 ENHRY and CDR2 SYGVKD. The sequence derives from a man younger than 35 in good health. V gene TRBV10-3 combines with J gene TRBJ2-3; D may be TRBD2 (6 bases). Material: naive CD4+ T cells sorted from blood. The subset: CD45RA+ positively selected. The CDR3 nucleotides read TGTGCCATCAGTGACACGGAGGGTAGCACAGATACGCAGTATTTT. It yields the protein CAISDTEGSTDTQYF.